This TCR beta chain comes out of a study of T cells after yellow fever vaccination. Overall study: The study sorted EM, EMRA, CM and Tscm memory subsets by CD3, CD45RA, CCR7 and CD95.

This clonotype was seen repeatedly, ten times or more. TCRdb passed the 5' RACE reads through MiXCR, listing each CDR3 protein once. The repertoire has about 13,000 distinct CDR3 sequences, 4.5% to 6% of them found once; the top ten carry 51%. Study-wide results and limits: On day 0, almost all vaccine-responding clonotypes were undetectable in sorted memory subsets. The booster response re-showed most primary clones: more than 95% CD4, around 85% CD8.

The sequenced sample was PBMCs, either bulk or a sorted T-cell subset (CD4+, CD8+, memory, or dextramer-sorted; not recorded which), obtained 45 days after the yellow fever booster vaccination. This TCR came from a man aged 25 to 40 who received the YFV17D yellow fever vaccine.

CDR3 sequence: CAISFRTSGLTTDTQYF. The CDR3 DNA is TGTGCCATCAGCTTCAGGACTAGCGGACTCACCACAGATACGCAGTATTTT. The rearrangement joins TRBV10-3 to TRBJ2-3, with 10 bases identical to TRBD2. The CDR3 spans 17 residues. Germline V CDR1 and CDR2: ENHRY, SYGVKD. V gave up 6 bases and J gave up 2 bases; unmatched junction bases: 11.